This TCR beta chain was captured in a study of T cells in Graves' hyperthyroidism and ophthalmopathy. V dropped 6 bases and J dropped 6; count of bases not matched to a gene: 5. Germline CDR1 is MDHEN and CDR2 is SYDVKM. The CDR3 is 15 residues long. Researchers amplified the TCR beta CDR3 regions from RNA transcripts. TCR CDR3 regions were first amplified by RT-PCR with HTBI primers. TCRdb used MiXCR to reprocess the multiplex PCR reads, holding one entry per CDR3 protein. The sample includes 650,000 to 750,000 distinct CDR3 sequences, around 13% seen only once; the top ten take 10%. V gene TRBV28 combines with J gene TRBJ2-2; 12 bases align to TRBD2. Sample: blood. The TCR originated in a woman between 18 and 30 years old with Graves' hyperthyroidism. CDR3 DNA: TGTGCCAGCAGGGGGGCTAGCGGGAGGGCCGGGGAGCTGTTTTTT. Its protein product is CASRGASGRAGELFF. Looking up the rest from reference TRBV28 and TRBJ2-2 gives the full variable domain: DVKVTQSSRYLVKRTGEKVFLECVQDMDHENMFWYRQDPGLGLRLIYFSYDVKMKEKGDIPEGYSVSREKKERFSLILESASTNQTSMYLCASRGASGRAGELFFGEGSRLTVL.